The next 26 T cell receptor beta chains were all read from a single sample in a study of control samples from healthy donors and cancer patients. Assay used: immunoSEQ multiplex PCR; TCRdb lists only in-frame clones, some missing. The repertoire has some 120,000 clones, roughly 90% of them found once; the top ten carry about 40%. Material: blood. Every receptor here comes from a man between 45 and 60 years old in good health.

The V and J genes are TRBV7-9 and TRBJ1-1; D is uncertain. V was clipped by 5 bases and J by 10 bases, with 20 bases between them. The CDR3 runs to 14 residues. The germline V gene encodes CDR1 SEHNR and CDR2 FQNEAQ (reference sequence). CDR3 region: CASSAGPSVGRAFF. The CDR3 bases are TGTGCCAGCAGCGCCGGACCGTCCGTAGGCAGAGCTTTCTTT.

V gene TRBV11-2 combines with J gene TRBJ1-3; D is uncertain. Germline-derived CDR1 and CDR2 are SGHAT and FQNNGV. V was shortened by 0 bases and J by 0 bases, with 12 bases between the two germline ends. The CDR3 extends over 17 amino acids. CDR3 loop: CASSLDPGIISGNTIYF. CDR3 nucleotides: TGTGCCAGCAGCTTAGACCCTGGGATCATCTCTGGAAACACCATATATTTT.

This clone has only one observation. This sequence joins TRBV27 and TRBJ1-1; D is perhaps TRBD1 (6 bases). The V gene lost 7 bases and the J gene lost 1 base, with 16 bases spanning the gap. Germline CDR1 and CDR2: MNHEY and SMNVEV (reference sequence). CDR3 length: 15 amino acids. DNA for the CDR3: TGTGCCAGCAACCCATTGTGGGGGGCGAACACTGAAGCTTTCTTT. Its protein product is CASNPLWGANTEAFF.

V is TRBV5-5 and J is TRBJ2-3; D gene unclear. Germline V gives CDR1 SGHKS, CDR2 YYEKEE (reference sequence). Trimming cost V 2 bases and J 0 bases, with 7 bases left between them. The CDR3 covers 14 residues. Written as DNA, the CDR3 is TGTGCCAGCAGCTTAGACACTAGCACAGATACGCAGTATTTT. As protein: CASSLDTSTDTQYF.

The chain couples TRBV3-1 (or the pseudogene TRBV3-2) to TRBJ2-3; D not certain. Trimming stripped 1 base from V and 7 bases from J, with 6 bases between. The CDR3 consists of 12 residues. Germline V gene lookup returns CDR1 LGHDT and CDR2 YNNKEL (reference sequence). CDR3 nucleotides: TGTGCCAGCAGCCAAGTTCCAAATACGCAGTATTTT. The encoded protein is CASSQVPNTQYF.

The genes are TRBV29-1 and TRBJ2-1, with 11 positions matching TRBD2. Germline V gene lookup returns CDR1 SQVTM and CDR2 ANQGSEA. The CDR3 sequence is 13 residues long. V lost 4 bases, J lost 6 bases, and 2 bases stayed unmatched. CDR3 amino acids: CSVGLAGSNEQFF. The CDR3 DNA follows: TGCAGCGTTGGACTAGCGGGGAGCAATGAGCAGTTCTTC.

This chain connects TRBV9 to TRBJ2-1; 9 positions match TRBD1. The CDR3 covers 14 residues. From germline, CDR1 is SGDLS and CDR2 YYNGEE. V dropped 4 bases and J dropped 8; count of bases not matched to a gene: 7. Here the CDR3 reads CASSSWDRVDEQFF. The DNA for the CDR3 is TGTGCCAGCAGCTCCTGGGACAGGGTGGATGAGCAGTTCTTC.

This chain uses TRBV9 with TRBJ1-2, with a possible D match to TRBD1 (6 bases). The V and J ends lost 0 bases and 4 bases respectively, with 19 bases between them. Germline loops: CDR1 SGDLS, CDR2 YYNGEE. CDR3 length: 17 amino acids. The CDR3, as DNA: TGTGCCAGCAGCGTAGCTTATGGCAGGGGAATTTGCTATGGCTACACCTTC. It is translated as CASSVAYGRGICYGYTF.

This clone was detected a few times. V usage is TRBV18 and J usage is TRBJ2-1; D remains unclear. Germline CDR1 is KGHSH and CDR2 is LQKENI. The CDR3 contains 15 residues. V was trimmed by 3 bases and J by 6 bases, leaving 15 bases between them. The CDR3 here is CASSPSGSSRNEQFF. The CDR3 nucleotides are TGTGCCAGCTCACCGTCCGGGTCGTCTCGCAATGAGCAGTTCTTC. Drawing the rest from reference TRBV18 and TRBJ2-1, the complete variable domain is NAGVMQNPRHLVRRRGQEARLRCSPMKGHSHVYWYRQLPEEGLKFMVYLQKENIIDESGMPKERFSAEFPKEGPSILRIQQVVRGDSAAYFCASSPSGSSRNEQFFGPGTRLTVL.

The V call is TRBV5-8, the J call TRBJ2-1; D remains ambiguous. The CDR3 has 16 residues. Trimming shortened V by 0 bases and J by 1 base, and 11 bases separated the two germline ends. The germline V gene encodes CDR1 SGHTS and CDR2 YDEGEE. CDR3 region: CASSLGGEMSYNEQFF. DNA of the CDR3: TGTGCCAGCAGCTTGGGTGGGGAAATGTCCTACAATGAGCAGTTCTTC.

Worth noting for this clone: Given a much more abundant clone one base away, this may be a read error. The chain carries TRBV5-1 and TRBJ1-1, with unresolved D. The V and J ends lost 0 bases and 0 bases respectively, with 3 bases between them. The CDR3 runs 13 residues. Germline CDR1 reads SGHRS; CDR2 reads YFSETQ. The CDR3 region is CASSLGMNTEAFF. CDR3 in DNA: TGCGCCAGCAGCTTGGGGATGAACACTGAAGCTTTCTTT.

This clone was detected only a few times. J is TRBJ2-2 and V is TRBV6-5, with TRBD1 matching over 7 bases. After removal of 6 bases from V and 5 bases from J, the junction contained 6 bases not matched to a gene. Germline CDR1 is MNHEY and CDR2 is SVGAGI. The CDR3 totals 14 residues. The CDR3 DNA is TGTGCCAGCAGACGGACAGGAACTACCGGGGAGCTGTTTTTT. Translation gives CASRRTGTTGELFF.

This clone occurred once. The chain employs TRBV18 and TRBJ1-5; the D gene is possibly TRBD1 (6 bases). From germline, CDR1 is KGHSH and CDR2 LQKENI. With 2 bases removed from V and 1 base from J, the gap between germline ends came to 9 bases. The CDR3 covers 15 residues. The DNA for the CDR3 is TGTGCCAGCTCACCATACAGGGTGAGCAATCAGCCCCAGCATTTT. This translates into CASSPYRVSNQPQHF.

The DNA for the CDR3 is TGTGCCAGCAGTGCCCCCGAGCAAGATCAGCCCCAGCATTTT. Translated, it gives CASSAPEQDQPQHF. The chain links TRBV6-6 to TRBJ1-5; D remains ambiguous. Germline loops: CDR1 MNHNY, CDR2 SVGAGI (reference sequence). With 5 bases removed from V and 5 bases from J, the gap between germline ends came to 13 bases. CDR3 length: 14 residues.

The chain joins TRBV21-1 to TRBJ1-5. TRBV21-1 is a pseudogene segment. There are 17 residues in the CDR3. DNA of the CDR3: TGTGCCAGCAGCAAAAGAGTGGACGGGGGCCGCAATCAGCCCCAGCATTTT. Protein sequence: CASSKRVDGGRNQPQHF.

The chain joins TRBV18 to TRBJ2-5; possibly TRBD1 for D (6 bases). V lost 5 bases, J lost 2 bases, and 18 bases lay in between. Germline-derived CDR1 and CDR2 are KGHSH and LQKENI. The CDR3 has 16 residues. CDR3 coding DNA: TGTGCCAGCTCAAAACGGGACACAACCTTACAAGAGACCCAGTACTTC. Protein: CASSKRDTTLQETQYF.

This clone occurred once. The V gene is TRBV5-8, the J gene TRBJ1-1; TRBD1 matches 7 bases. Germline CDR1 reads SGHTS; CDR2 reads YDEGEE. The CDR3 extends over 12 amino acids. The junction had 5 bases not matched to a gene; V was cut back by 5 bases and J by 7 bases. Here the CDR3 DNA reads TGTGCCAGCAGTTATCGGACAGGTGAAGCTTTCTTT. Translated, it gives CASSYRTGEAFF.

The chain couples TRBV19 to TRBJ2-7, with TRBD1 matching 11 bases. Germline V CDR1 and CDR2: LNHDA, SQIVND (reference sequence). The trim removed 5 bases at V and 2 bases at J, leaving 8 bases unmatched. The CDR3 contains 16 residues. CDR3 sequence reads: CASSLFGGQGAYEQYF. CDR3 nucleotide sequence: TGTGCCAGTAGTTTGTTTGGGGGACAGGGGGCCTACGAGCAGTACTTC.

The V call is TRBV2, the J call TRBJ2-1, with 7 bases identical to TRBD2. CDR3 length: 15 residues. V gave up 1 base and J gave up 4 bases; unmatched junction bases: 4. Germline loops: CDR1 SNHLY, CDR2 FYNNEI. The CDR3: CASSEGLAVYNEQFF. CDR3 bases: TGTGCCAGCAGTGAAGGTCTAGCGGTGTACAATGAGCAGTTCTTC.

This clone showed up just a few times. The same CDR3 also results from other DNA sequences found in this sample. This rearrangement joins TRBV30 to TRBJ2-5; TRBD1 might be the D (7 bases). This CDR3 has 14 residues. V was shortened by 3 bases and J by 4 bases, with 15 bases between the two germline ends. Germline V gene lookup returns CDR1 GTSNPN and CDR2 SVGIG (reference sequence). The CDR3 nucleotides read TGTGCCTGGAGGCGAGCAGGGGGGCGAGAGACCCAGTACTTC. It translates to CAWRRAGGRETQYF.

The chain joins TRBV19 to TRBJ1-2, with unresolved D. Trimming took off 0 bases at V and 3 bases at J, with 5 bases between the two ends. CDR3 length: 13 amino acids. CDR1 and CDR2 (germline): LNHDA, SQIVND (reference sequence). As DNA, the CDR3 is TGTGCCAGTAGTATAGAAAGGGACTATGGCTACACCTTC. Residues: CASSIERDYGYTF.

The chain is built from TRBV18 and TRBJ2-7, with a possible D match to TRBD1 (5 bases). CDR1 is KGHSH and CDR2 is LQKENI in the germline V gene. The CDR3 loop spans 14 amino acids. Trimming left V 7 bases short and J 6 bases short, with 19 bases between. The CDR3 DNA reads as TGTGCCAGCTTGGATGCCAGGGTTCAGGGCGAGCAGTACTTC. Its protein is CASLDARVQGEQYF.

The chain carries TRBV5-1 and TRBJ2-5; tentatively, D is TRBD1 (5 bases). V gave up 1 base and J gave up 5 bases, with 21 bases separating them. The CDR3 runs to 17 residues. Germline V lookup: CDR1 SGHRS, CDR2 YFSETQ. CDR3 sequence reads: CASSLSRAFLNRETQYF. CDR3 nucleotide sequence: TGCGCCAGCAGCTTGTCCCGGGCCTTCCTAAACAGGGAGACCCAGTACTTC. Drawing the rest from reference TRBV5-1 and TRBJ2-5, the complete variable domain is KAGVTQTPRYLIKTRGQQVTLSCSPISGHRSVSWYQQTPGQGLQFLFEYFSETQRNKGNFPGRFSGRQFSNSRSEMNVSTLELGDSALYLCASSLSRAFLNRETQYFGPGTRLLVL.

CDR3 bases: TGCGCCAGCAGCGTCCAGACAGGGGATGTAGGGGAGACCCAGTACTTC. Protein product: CASSVQTGDVGETQYF. V and J are TRBV5-1 and TRBJ2-5, with 8 positions matching TRBD1. The CDR3 sequence is 16 residues long. After removal of 4 bases from V and 5 bases from J, the junction contained 13 bases not matched to a gene. Per the germline V gene, CDR1 is SGHRS and CDR2 is YFSETQ.

This clone has only one observation. The V call is TRBV2, the J call TRBJ1-5, with unresolved D. This CDR3 is 13 amino acids long. V was shortened by 4 bases and J by 5 bases, with 9 bases between the two germline ends. Germline V CDR1 and CDR2: SNHLY, FYNNEI. CDR3 amino acids: CASSGDRYQPQHF. CDR3 DNA sequence: TGTGCCAGCAGTGGAGACCGGTATCAGCCCCAGCATTTT.

The V gene is TRBV18, the J gene TRBJ2-7; unclear D gene. Germline V lookup: CDR1 KGHSH, CDR2 LQKENI. The CDR3 has 12 amino acids. V lost 3 bases and J lost 2, with 5 bases in between. The CDR3 sequence is CASSPKTYEQYF. In nucleotides, the CDR3 is TGTGCCAGCTCACCCAAGACCTACGAGCAGTACTTC.